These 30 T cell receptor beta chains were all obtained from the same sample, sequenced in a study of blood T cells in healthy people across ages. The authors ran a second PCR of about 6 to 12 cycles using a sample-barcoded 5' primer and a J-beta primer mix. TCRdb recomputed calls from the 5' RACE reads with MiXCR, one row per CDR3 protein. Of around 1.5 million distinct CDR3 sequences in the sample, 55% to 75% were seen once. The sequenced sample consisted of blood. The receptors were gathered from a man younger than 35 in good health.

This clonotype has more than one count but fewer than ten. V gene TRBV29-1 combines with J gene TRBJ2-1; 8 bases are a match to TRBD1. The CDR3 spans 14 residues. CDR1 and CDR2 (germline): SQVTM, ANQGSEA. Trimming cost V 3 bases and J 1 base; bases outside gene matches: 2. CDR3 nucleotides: TGCAGCGTTGACCGGGACAGGTCCTACAATGAGCAGTTCTTC. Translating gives CSVDRDRSYNEQFF.

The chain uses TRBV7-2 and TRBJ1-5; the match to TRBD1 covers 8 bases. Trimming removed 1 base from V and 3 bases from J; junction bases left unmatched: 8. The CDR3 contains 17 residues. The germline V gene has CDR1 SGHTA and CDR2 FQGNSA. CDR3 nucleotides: TGTGCCAGCAGCTTAGGTGGGGGGACAGGCCTCAATCAGCCCCAGCATTTT. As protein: CASSLGGGTGLNQPQHF.

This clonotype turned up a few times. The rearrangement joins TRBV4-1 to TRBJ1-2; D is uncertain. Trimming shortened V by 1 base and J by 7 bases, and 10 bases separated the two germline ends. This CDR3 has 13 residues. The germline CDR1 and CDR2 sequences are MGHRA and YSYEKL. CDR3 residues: CASSQVGMPGYTF. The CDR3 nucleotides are TGCGCCAGCAGCCAAGTGGGCATGCCTGGCTACACCTTC.

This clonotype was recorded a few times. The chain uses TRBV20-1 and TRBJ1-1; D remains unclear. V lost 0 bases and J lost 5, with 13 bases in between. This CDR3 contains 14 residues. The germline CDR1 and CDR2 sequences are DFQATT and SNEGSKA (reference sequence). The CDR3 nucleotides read TGCAGTGCTAGAGATTCCCGAACCGGGACTGAAGCTTTCTTT. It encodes CSARDSRTGTEAFF.

The CDR3, as DNA: TGTGCCAGCAGCCAAGATATCCTAGCGGTGCCGGTTAACACCGGGGAGCTGTTTTTT. Translated, it gives CASSQDILAVPVNTGELFF. This sequence joins TRBV3-1 and TRBJ2-2; 7 bases fit TRBD2. The germline V gene encodes CDR1 LGHDT and CDR2 YNNKEL (reference sequence). V trimming: 0 bases; J trimming: 2 bases; junction bases outside the gene matches: 12. The CDR3 is 19 amino acids.

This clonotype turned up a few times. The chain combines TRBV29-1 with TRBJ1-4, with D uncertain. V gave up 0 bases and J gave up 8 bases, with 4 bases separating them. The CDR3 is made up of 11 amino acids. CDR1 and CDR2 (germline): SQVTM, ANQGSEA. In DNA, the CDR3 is TGCAGCGTTGAAGAATTCGAAAAACTGTTTTTT. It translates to CSVEEFEKLFF.

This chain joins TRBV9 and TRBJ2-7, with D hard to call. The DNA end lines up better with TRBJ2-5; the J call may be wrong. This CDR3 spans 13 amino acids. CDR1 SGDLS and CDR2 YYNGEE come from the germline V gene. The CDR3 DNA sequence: TGTGCCAGCAGCGTAGCACCAGAAGAGACCCAGTACTTC. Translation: CASSVAPEETQYF.

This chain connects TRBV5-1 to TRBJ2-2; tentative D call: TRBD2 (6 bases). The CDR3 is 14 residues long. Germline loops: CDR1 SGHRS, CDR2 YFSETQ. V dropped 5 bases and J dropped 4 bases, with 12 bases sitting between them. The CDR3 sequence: CASRPGLSTGELFF. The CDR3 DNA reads TGCGCCAGCAGGCCGGGACTTAGCACCGGGGAGCTGTTTTTT. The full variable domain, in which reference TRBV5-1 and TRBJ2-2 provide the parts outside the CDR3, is KAGVTQTPRYLIKTRGQQVTLSCSPISGHRSVSWYQQTPGQGLQFLFEYFSETQRNKGNFPGRFSGRQFSNSRSEMNVSTLELGDSALYLCASRPGLSTGELFFGEGSRLTVL.

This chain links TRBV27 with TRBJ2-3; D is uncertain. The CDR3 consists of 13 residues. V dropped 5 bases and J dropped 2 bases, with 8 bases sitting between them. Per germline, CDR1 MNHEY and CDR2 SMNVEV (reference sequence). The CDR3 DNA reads TGTGCCAGCAGTAGGGCCCACACAGATACGCAGTATTTT. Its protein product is CASSRAHTDTQYF.

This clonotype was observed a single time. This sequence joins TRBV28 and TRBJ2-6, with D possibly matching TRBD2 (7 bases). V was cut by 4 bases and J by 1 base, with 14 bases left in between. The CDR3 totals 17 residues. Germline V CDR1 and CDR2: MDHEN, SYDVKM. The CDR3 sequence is CASSWAGARSGANVLTF. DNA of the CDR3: TGTGCCAGCAGTTGGGCGGGGGCGCGTTCTGGGGCCAACGTCCTGACTTTC. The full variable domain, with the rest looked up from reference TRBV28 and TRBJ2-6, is DVKVTQSSRYLVKRTGEKVFLECVQDMDHENMFWYRQDPGLGLRLIYFSYDVKMKEKGDIPEGYSVSREKKERFSLILESASTNQTSMYLCASSWAGARSGANVLTFGAGSRLTVL.

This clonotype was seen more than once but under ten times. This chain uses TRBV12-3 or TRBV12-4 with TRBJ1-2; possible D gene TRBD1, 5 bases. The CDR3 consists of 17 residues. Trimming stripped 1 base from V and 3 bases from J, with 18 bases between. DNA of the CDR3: TGTGCCAGCAGTTTAGGCGGTGCGGCAGGGTTGGACTATGGCTACACCTTC. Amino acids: CASSLGGAAGLDYGYTF.

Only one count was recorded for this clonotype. The DNA of the CDR3 is TGTGCCAGCATGAGGACAGGGATGGATAATGAGCAGTTCTTC. This translates into CASMRTGMDNEQFF. The J gene is TRBJ2-1, the V gene TRBV11-2; 8 nucleotides line up with TRBD1. V shed 7 bases, J shed 7 bases, and the junction held 9 bases outside the gene matches. Germline-derived CDR1 and CDR2 are SGHAT and FQNNGV. The CDR3 length is 14 residues.

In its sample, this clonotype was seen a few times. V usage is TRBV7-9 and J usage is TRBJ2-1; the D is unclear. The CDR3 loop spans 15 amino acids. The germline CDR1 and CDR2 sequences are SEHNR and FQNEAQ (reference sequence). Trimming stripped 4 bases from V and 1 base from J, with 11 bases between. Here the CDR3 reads CASSSVGTSYNEQFF. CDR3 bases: TGTGCCAGCAGCTCCGTGGGAACTTCCTACAATGAGCAGTTCTTC.

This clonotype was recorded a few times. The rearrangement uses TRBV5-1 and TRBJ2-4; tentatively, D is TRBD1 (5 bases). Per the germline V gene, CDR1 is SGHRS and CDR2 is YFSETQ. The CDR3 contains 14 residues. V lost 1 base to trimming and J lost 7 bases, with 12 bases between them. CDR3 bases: TGCGCCAGCAGCTTGACAGGCGAGGCGAACATTCAGTACTTC. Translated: CASSLTGEANIQYF.

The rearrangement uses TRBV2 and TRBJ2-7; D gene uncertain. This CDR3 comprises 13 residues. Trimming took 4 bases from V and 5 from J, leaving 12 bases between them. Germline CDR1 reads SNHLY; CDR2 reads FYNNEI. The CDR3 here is CASSGVNGDEQYF. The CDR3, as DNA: TGTGCCAGCAGTGGAGTAAATGGGGACGAGCAGTACTTC.

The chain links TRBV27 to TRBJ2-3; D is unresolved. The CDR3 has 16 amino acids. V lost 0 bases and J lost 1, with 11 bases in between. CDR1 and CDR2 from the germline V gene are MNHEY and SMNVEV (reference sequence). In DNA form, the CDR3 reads TGTGCCAGCAGTTTATCGCCCCCGTGGGGCACAGATACGCAGTATTTT. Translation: CASSLSPPWGTDTQYF.

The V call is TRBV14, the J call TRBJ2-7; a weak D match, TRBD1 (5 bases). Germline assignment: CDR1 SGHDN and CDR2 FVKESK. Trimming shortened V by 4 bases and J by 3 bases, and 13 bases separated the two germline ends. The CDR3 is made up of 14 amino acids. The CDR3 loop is CASSRIRESYEQYF. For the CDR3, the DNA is TGTGCCAGCAGCCGGATCAGGGAAAGCTACGAGCAGTACTTC.

CDR3 DNA: TGTGCCAGCAGCTTAGCGTTCGCGAGGGATACGCAGTATTTT. It encodes CASSLAFARDTQYF. The chain links TRBV7-2 to TRBJ2-3; D is unresolved. CDR3 length: 14 residues. Trimming removed 0 bases from V and 6 bases from J, with 10 bases in between. Germline loops: CDR1 SGHTA, CDR2 FQGNSA.

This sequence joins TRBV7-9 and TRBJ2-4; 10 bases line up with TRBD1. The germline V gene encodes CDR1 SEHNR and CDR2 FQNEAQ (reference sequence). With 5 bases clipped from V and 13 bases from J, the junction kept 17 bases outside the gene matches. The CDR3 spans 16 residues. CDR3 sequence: CASSPEGTGVYYGQYF. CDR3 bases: TGTGCCAGCAGCCCGGAGGGGACAGGGGTTTACTACGGGCAGTACTTC.

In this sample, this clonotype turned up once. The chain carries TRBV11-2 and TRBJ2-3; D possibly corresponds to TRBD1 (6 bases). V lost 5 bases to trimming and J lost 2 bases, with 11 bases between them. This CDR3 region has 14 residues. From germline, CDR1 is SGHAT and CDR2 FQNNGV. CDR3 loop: CASSAQGVTDTQYF. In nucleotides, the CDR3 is TGTGCCAGCAGCGCACAGGGTGTCACAGATACGCAGTATTTT.

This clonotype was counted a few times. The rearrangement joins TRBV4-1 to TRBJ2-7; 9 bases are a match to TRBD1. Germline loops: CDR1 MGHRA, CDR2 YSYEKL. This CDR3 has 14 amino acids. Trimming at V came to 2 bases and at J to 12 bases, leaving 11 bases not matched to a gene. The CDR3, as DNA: TGCGCCAGCAGCCAACCGACAGGGGGTAGTATTCGGTACTTC. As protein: CASSQPTGGSIRYF.

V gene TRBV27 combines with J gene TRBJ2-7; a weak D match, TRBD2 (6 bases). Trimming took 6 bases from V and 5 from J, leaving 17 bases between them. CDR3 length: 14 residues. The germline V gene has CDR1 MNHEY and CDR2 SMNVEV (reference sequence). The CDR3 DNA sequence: TGTGCCAGCAGCTCGGGACTTATGAGTCACGAGCAGTACTTC. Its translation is CASSSGLMSHEQYF.

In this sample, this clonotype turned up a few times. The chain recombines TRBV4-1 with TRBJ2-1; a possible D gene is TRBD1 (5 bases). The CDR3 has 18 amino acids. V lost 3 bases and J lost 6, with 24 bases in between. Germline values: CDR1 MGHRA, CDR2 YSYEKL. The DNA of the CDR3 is TGCGCCAGCAGCCAGGACCCCTTTCAGGACCTAGGGGTCAATGAGCAGTTCTTC. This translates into CASSQDPFQDLGVNEQFF.

This CDR3 reads CASSQVNRGYEQYF. The CDR3 DNA is TGCGCCAGCAGCCAAGTAAACAGGGGATACGAGCAGTACTTC. This chain joins TRBV4-1 and TRBJ2-7, with 7 bases fitting TRBD1. Germline values: CDR1 MGHRA, CDR2 YSYEKL. With V trimmed by 1 base and J by 4 bases, 4 bases remained unmatched. The CDR3 consists of 14 residues.

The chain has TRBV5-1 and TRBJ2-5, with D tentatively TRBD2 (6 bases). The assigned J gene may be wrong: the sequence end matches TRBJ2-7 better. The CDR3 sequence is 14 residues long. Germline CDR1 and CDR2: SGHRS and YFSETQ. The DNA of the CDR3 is TGCGCCAGCAGCCCAGTCCCGGGAGCCAACGAGCAGTACTTC. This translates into CASSPVPGANEQYF.

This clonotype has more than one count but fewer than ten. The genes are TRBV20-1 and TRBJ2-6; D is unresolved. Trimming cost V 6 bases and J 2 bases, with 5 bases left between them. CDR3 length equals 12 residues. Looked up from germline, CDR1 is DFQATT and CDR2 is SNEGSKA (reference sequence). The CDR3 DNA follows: TGCAGTGCCACACCTGGGGCCAACGTCCTGACTTTC. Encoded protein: CSATPGANVLTF.

CDR3 protein: CASSLGWTYYQPQHF. CDR3 nucleotides: TGTGCCAGCAGCCTGGGTTGGACATACTATCAGCCCCAGCATTTT. The chain has TRBV3-1 and TRBJ1-5; TRBD1 might be the D (5 bases). Trimming took off 4 bases at V and 5 bases at J, with 15 bases between the two ends. The germline V gene encodes CDR1 LGHDT and CDR2 YNNKEL (reference sequence). CDR3 length equals 15 residues.

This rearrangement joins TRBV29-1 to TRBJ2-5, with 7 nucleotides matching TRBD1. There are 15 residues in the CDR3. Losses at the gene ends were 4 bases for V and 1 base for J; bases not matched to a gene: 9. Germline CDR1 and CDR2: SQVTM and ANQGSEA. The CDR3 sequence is CSVAGTAEFQETQYF. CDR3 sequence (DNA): TGCAGCGTTGCGGGGACAGCGGAGTTCCAAGAGACCCAGTACTTC.

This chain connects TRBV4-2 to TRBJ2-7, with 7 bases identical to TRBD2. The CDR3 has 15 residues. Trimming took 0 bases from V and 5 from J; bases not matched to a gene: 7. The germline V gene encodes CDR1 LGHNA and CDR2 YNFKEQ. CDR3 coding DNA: TGTGCCAGCAGCCAAGAGTCCGCGGGAGCTAACGAGCAGTACTTC. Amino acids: CASSQESAGANEQYF.

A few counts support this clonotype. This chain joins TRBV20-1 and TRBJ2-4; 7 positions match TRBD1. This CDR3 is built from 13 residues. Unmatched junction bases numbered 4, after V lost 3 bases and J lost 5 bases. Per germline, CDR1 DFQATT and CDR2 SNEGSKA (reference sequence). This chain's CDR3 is CSASRGGENIQYF. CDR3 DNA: TGCAGTGCTAGTAGAGGGGGCGAAAACATTCAGTACTTC.